This entry lists 5 T cell receptor beta chains sequenced from one sample in a study of T cells after yellow fever vaccination (dated by TCRdb to between 2019 and 2020). In the paper's terms, the treatment or condition label means: live attenuated yellow fever vaccine strain. Libraries were made using 5' RACE. TCRdb shows the sequencer as Illumina HiSeq 2500. TCRdb reprocessing: public reads trimmed at Q25 with fastp, clones called with MiXCR, in-frame beta chains kept. Every distinct CDR3 protein forms one entry, paired with its most common genes and DNA. This sample holds some 150,000 distinct CDR3 sequences; approximately 6.6% were observed only once. The top ten clones comprise under 0.8% of the sample. The sample here was CD4+ T cells sorted from PBMCs, taken 10 days after the yellow fever booster vaccination. The source is a man in his thirties or forties who received the YFV17D yellow fever vaccine.

This clonotype was detected ten times or more. The J gene is TRBJ1-1, the V gene TRBV12-3 or TRBV12-4, with TRBD1 matching over 7 bases. The junction had 12 bases not matched to a gene; V was cut back by 7 bases and J by 4 bases. This CDR3 contains 15 residues. Here the CDR3 DNA reads TGTGCCAGCACCCCAGGGGGTGCCCGCGGCACTGAAGCTTTCTTT. It yields the protein CASTPGGARGTEAFF.

At least ten counts were recorded for this clonotype. The V gene is TRBV5-1, the J gene TRBJ2-5, with TRBD2 identical over 10 bases. The V gene's germline CDR1 is SGHRS and CDR2 YFSETQ. The CDR3 spans 14 residues. Unmatched junction bases numbered 6, after V lost 5 bases and J lost 5 bases. CDR3 coding DNA: TGCGCCAGCAGGTCTAGCGGGAGTGGGGAGACCCAGTACTTC. This sequence encodes CASRSSGSGETQYF.

This clonotype was seen repeatedly, ten times or more. The chain has TRBV7-6 and TRBJ2-5; 11 nucleotides match TRBD1. The CDR3 totals 13 residues. Germline V gives CDR1 SGHVS, CDR2 FNYEAQ. The junction had 4 bases not matched to a gene; V was cut back by 8 bases and J by 5 bases. The chain's CDR3 is CASGQGAGETQYF. The CDR3 nucleotides are TGTGCCAGCGGACAGGGGGCTGGGGAGACCCAGTACTTC.

The V call is TRBV7-2, the J call TRBJ1-6, with D tentatively TRBD1 (5 bases). V was clipped by 5 bases and J by 10 bases, with 15 bases between them. Looked up from germline, CDR1 is SGHTA and CDR2 is FQGNSA. This CDR3 is 14 amino acids long. The CDR3 DNA is TGTGCCAGCAGCCCCATCTGGGGGGGATCACCCCTCCACTTT. Protein: CASSPIWGGSPLHF.

The chain has TRBV11-3 and TRBJ2-1, with TRBD1 matching 9 bases. CDR1 is SGHNT and CDR2 is YENEEA in the germline V gene. The CDR3 length is 17 residues. The junction had 9 bases not matched to a gene; V was cut back by 1 base and J by 5 bases. DNA for the CDR3: TGTGCCAGCAGCTTAGGGGGTAGGGGACAGGGAAACAATGAGCAGTTCTTC. Amino acids: CASSLGGRGQGNNEQFF.